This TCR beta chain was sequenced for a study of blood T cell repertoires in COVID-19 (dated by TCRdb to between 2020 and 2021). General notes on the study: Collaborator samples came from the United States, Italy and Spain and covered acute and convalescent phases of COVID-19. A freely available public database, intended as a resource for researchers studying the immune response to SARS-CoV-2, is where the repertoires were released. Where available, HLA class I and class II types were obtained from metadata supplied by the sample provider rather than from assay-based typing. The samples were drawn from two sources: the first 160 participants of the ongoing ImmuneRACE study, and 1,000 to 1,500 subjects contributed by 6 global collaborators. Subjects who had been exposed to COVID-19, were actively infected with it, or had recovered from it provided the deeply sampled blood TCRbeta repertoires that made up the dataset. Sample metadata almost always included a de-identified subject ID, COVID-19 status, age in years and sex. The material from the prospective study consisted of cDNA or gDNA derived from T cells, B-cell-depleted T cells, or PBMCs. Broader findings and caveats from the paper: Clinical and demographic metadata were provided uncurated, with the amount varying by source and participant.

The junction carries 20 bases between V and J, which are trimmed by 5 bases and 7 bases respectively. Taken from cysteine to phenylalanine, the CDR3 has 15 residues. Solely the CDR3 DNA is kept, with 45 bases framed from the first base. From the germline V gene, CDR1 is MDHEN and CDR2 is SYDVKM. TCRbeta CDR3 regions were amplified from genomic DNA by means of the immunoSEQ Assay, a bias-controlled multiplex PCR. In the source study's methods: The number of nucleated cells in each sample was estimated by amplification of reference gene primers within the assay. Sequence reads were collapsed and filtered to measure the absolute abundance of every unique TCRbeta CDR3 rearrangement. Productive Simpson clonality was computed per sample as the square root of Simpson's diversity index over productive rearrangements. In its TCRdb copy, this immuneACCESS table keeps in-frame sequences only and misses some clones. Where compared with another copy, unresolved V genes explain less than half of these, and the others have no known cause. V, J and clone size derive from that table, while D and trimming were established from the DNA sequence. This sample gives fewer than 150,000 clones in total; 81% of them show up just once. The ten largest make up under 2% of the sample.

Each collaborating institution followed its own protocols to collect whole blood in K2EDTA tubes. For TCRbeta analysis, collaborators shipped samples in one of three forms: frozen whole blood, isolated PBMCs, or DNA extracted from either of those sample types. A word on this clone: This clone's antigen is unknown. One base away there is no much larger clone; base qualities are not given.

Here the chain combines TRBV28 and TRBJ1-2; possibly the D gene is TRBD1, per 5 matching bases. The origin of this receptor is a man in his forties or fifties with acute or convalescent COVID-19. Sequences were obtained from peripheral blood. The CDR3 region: CASSRSGTAPGGYTF. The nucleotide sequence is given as TGTGCCAGCAGTCGCTCCGGGACTGCCCCCGGTGGCTACACCTTC.